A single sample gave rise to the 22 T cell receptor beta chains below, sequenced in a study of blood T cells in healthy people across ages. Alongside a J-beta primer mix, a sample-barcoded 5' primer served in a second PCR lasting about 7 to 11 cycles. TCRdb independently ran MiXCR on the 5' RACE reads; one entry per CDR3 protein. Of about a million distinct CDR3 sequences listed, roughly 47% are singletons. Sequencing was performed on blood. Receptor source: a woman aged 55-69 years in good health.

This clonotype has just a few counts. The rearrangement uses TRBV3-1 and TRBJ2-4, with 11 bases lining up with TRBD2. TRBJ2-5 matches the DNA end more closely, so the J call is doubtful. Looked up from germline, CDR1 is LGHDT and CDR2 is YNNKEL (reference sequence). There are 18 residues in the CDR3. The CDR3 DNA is TGTGCCAGCAGCCCGGGACTAGCGGAAAGAAGCATGGAAGAGACCCAGTACTTC. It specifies CASSPGLAERSMEETQYF.

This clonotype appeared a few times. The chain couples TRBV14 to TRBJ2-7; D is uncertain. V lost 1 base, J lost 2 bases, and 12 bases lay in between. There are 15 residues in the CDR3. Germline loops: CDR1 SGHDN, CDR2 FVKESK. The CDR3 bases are TGTGCCAGCAGCCAAGTTCAGCGAAGAGCCTACGAGCAGTACTTC. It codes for CASSQVQRRAYEQYF.

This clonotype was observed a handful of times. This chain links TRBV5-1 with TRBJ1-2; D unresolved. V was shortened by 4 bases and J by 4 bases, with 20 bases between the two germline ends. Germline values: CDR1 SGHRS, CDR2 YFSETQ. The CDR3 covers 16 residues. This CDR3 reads CASSLMRSGTPYGYTF. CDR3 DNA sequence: TGCGCCAGCAGCCTAATGAGGTCCGGCACCCCCTATGGCTACACCTTC.

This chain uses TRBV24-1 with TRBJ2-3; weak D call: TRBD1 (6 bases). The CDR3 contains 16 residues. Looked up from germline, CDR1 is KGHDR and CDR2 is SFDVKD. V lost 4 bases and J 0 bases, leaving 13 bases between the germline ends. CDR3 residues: CATSDPRQASTDTQYF. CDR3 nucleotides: TGTGCCACCAGTGACCCGAGACAGGCGAGCACAGATACGCAGTATTTT.

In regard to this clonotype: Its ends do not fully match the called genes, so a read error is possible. CDR3 coding DNA: TGCAGTGCTTCCCAGGGGTTCCAAGGGACCCAGTACTTC. Protein sequence: CSASQGFQGTQYF. This chain links TRBV20-1 with TRBJ2-5; weak D call: TRBD1 (6 bases). This CDR3 has 13 amino acids. CDR1 is DFQATT and CDR2 is SNEGSKA in the germline V gene (reference sequence).

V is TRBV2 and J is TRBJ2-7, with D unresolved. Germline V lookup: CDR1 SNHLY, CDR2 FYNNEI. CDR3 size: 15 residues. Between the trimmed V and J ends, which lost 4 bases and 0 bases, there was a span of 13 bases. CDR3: CASSVGHPSSYEQYF. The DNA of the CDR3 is TGTGCCAGCAGTGTTGGGCACCCGAGCTCCTACGAGCAGTACTTC.

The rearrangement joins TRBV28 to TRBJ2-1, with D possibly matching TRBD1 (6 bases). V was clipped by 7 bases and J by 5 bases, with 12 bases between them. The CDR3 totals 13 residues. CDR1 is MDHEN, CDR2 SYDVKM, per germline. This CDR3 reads CASNRQVDNEQFF. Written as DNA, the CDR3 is TGTGCCAGCAATCGACAGGTGGACAATGAGCAGTTCTTC.

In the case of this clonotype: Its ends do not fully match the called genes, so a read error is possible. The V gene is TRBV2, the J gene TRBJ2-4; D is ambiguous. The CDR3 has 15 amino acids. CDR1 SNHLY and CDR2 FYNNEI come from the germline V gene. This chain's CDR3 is CAGSDVNLAKNIQYF. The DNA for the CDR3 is TGTGCCGGCAGTGATGTCAATCTAGCCAAAAACATTCAGTACTTC.

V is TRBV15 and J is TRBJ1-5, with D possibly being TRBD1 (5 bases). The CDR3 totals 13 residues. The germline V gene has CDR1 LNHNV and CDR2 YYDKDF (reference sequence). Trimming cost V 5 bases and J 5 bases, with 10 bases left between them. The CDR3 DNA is TGTGCCACCAGCGACAGTTTCGATCAGCCCCAGCATTTT. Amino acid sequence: CATSDSFDQPQHF.

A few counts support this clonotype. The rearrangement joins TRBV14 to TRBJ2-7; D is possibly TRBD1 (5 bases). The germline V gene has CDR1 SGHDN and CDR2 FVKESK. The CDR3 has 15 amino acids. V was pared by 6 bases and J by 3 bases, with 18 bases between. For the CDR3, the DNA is TGTGCCAGCAGTATCTCCAGGGTATCCAGCTACGAGCAGTACTTC. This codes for CASSISRVSSYEQYF. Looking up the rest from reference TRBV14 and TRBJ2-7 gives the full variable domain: EAGVTQFPSHSVIEKGQTVTLRCDPISGHDNLYWYRRVMGKEIKFLLHFVKESKQDESGMPNNRFLAERTGGTYSTLKVQPAELEDSGVYFCASSISRVSSYEQYFGPGTRLTVT.

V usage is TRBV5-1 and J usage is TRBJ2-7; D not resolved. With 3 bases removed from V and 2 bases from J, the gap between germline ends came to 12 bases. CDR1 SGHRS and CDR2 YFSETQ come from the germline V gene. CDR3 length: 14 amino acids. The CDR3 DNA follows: TGCGCCAGCAGCTCGAAACCGGGCCCCTACGAGCAGTACTTC. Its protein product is CASSSKPGPYEQYF.

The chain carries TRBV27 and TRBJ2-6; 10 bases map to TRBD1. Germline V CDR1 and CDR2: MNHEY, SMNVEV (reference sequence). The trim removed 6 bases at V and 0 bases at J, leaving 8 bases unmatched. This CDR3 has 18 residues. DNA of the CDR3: TGTGCCAGCAGAATTCGGGACAGGGGAAGCTCTGGGGCCAACGTCCTGACTTTC. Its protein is CASRIRDRGSSGANVLTF.

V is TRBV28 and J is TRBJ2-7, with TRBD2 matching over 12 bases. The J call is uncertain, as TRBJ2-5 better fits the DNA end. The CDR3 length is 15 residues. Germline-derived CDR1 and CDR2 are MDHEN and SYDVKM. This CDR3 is CASSPGTSGWETQYF. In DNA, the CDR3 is TGTGCCAGCAGCCCCGGGACTAGCGGGTGGGAGACCCAGTACTTC.

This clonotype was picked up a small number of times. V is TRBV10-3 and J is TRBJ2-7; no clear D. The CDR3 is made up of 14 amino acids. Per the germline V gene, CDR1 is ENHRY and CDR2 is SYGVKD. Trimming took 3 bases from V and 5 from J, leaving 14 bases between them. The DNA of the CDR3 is TGTGCCATCAGTGAAGGCCTCTATAGGGACGAGCAGTACTTC. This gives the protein CAISEGLYRDEQYF.

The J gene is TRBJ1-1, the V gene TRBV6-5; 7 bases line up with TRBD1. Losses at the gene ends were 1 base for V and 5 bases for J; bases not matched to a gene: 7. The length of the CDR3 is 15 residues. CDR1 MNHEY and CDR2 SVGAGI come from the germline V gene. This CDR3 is CASSYYTGVGTEAFF. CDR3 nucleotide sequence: TGTGCCAGCAGTTACTACACAGGGGTGGGGACTGAAGCTTTCTTT.

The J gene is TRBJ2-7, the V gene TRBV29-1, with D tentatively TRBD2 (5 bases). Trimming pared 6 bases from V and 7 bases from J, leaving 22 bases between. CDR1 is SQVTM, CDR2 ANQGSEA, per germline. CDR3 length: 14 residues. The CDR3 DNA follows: TGCAGCGTCATACTAGGTTTGGAGGTTGATGAGCAGTACTTC. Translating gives CSVILGLEVDEQYF.

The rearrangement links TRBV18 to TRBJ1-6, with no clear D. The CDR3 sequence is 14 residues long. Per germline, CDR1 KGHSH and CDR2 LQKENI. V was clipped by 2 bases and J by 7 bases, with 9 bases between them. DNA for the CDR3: TGTGCCAGCTCACCAATGGACGGAAATTCACCCCTCCACTTT. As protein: CASSPMDGNSPLHF.

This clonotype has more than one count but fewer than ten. The CDR3 DNA follows: TGTGCCAGCAGTCCGACGACGATGGGGACTGAAGCTTTCTTT. It is translated as CASSPTTMGTEAFF. The chain combines TRBV27 with TRBJ1-1; D uncertain. The CDR3 has 14 amino acids. Trimming cost V 5 bases and J 5 bases, with 15 bases left between them. Looked up from germline, CDR1 is MNHEY and CDR2 is SMNVEV (reference sequence).

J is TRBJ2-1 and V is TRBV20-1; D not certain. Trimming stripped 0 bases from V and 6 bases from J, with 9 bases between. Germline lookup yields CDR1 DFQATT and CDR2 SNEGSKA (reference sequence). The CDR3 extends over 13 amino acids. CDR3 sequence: CSARDPRRNEQFF. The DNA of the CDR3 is TGCAGTGCTAGAGATCCTAGACGCAATGAGCAGTTCTTC.

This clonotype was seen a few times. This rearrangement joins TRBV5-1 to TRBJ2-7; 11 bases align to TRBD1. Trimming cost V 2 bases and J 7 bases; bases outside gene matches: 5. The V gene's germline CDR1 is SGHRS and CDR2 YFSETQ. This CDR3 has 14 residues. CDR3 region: CASSFGQGAGEQYF. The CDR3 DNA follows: TGCGCCAGCAGCTTTGGACAGGGGGCTGGAGAGCAGTACTTC.

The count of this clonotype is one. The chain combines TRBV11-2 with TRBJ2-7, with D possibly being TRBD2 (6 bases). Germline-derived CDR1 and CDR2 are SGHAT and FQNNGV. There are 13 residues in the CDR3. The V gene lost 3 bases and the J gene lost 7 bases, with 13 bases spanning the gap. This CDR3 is CASSFGTELEQYF. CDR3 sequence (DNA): TGTGCCAGCAGCTTCGGGACTGAACTAGAGCAGTACTTC.

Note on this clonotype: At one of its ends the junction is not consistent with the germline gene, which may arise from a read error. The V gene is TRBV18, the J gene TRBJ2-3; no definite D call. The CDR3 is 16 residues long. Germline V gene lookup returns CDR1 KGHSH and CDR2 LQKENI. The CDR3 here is CASSPNRPGSTDTLYF. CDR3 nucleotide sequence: TGTGCCAGCTCACCAAACCGCCCGGGTAGCACAGATACGCTGTATTTT.